Shown below are 23 T cell receptor beta chains from a single sample sequenced in a study of blood T cells in healthy people across ages. A sample-barcoded 5' primer and a J-beta primer mix were used in a second PCR of roughly 7 to 12 cycles. TCRdb re-called the 5' RACE reads through MiXCR, storing one row per CDR3 protein. The sample holds approximately 940,000 distinct CDR3 sequences; about 48% are singletons and the top ten take around an eighth. The sample consisted of blood. The receptors here all came from a young man in good health.

The chain is built from TRBV3-1 and TRBJ2-3; weak D call: TRBD1 (5 bases). The CDR3 extends over 15 amino acids. Germline CDR1 reads LGHDT; CDR2 reads YNNKEL (reference sequence). The V gene lost 0 bases and the J gene lost 4 bases, with 11 bases spanning the gap. CDR3 coding DNA: TGTGCCAGCAGCCAAGAGGGGCTAGTCCCAGATACGCAGTATTTT. Its translation: CASSQEGLVPDTQYF.

V and J are TRBV20-1 and TRBJ2-5; 9 bases align to TRBD1. From germline, CDR1 is DFQATT and CDR2 SNEGSKA (reference sequence). The trim removed 6 bases at V and 0 bases at J, leaving 8 bases unmatched. CDR3 length: 15 amino acids. The chain's CDR3 is CSAPGQGRYQETQYF. The DNA of the CDR3 is TGCAGTGCACCCGGACAGGGGAGGTACCAAGAGACCCAGTACTTC.

The CDR3 loop reads CASSLTDTFTDTQYF. For the CDR3, the DNA is TGTGCCAGCAGCTTAACAGACACTTTCACAGATACGCAGTATTTT. The rearrangement links TRBV7-9 to TRBJ2-3; D is ambiguous. Deletions cut 2 bases from V and 2 bases from J, with 11 bases between. The CDR3 is 15 amino acids. Germline lookup yields CDR1 SEHNR and CDR2 FQNEAQ (reference sequence).

The rearrangement uses TRBV11-1 and TRBJ2-3; 9 bases are a match to TRBD1. J gave up 2 bases and V 6 bases, and 6 bases lay outside the gene matches. Germline-derived CDR1 and CDR2 are SGHAT and FQDESV (reference sequence). The CDR3 is 15 amino acids. Here the CDR3 reads CASRPTGGTTDTQYF. The CDR3 DNA is TGTGCCAGCAGGCCGACAGGGGGGACCACAGATACGCAGTATTTT.

The gene calls are TRBV9 and TRBJ2-3; 8 positions match TRBD2. This CDR3 is built from 16 residues. The V gene end was trimmed by 3 bases and the J gene end by 2 bases; junction bases not matched to a gene: 8. Germline V gives CDR1 SGDLS, CDR2 YYNGEE. CDR3 nucleotides: TGTGCCAGCAGCGCCCTGGGGACTAGGCACACAGATACGCAGTATTTT. Its protein is CASSALGTRHTDTQYF.

J is TRBJ2-5 and V is TRBV29-1; 9 nucleotides align to TRBD1. TRBJ2-7 matches the DNA end more closely, so the J call is doubtful. The germline V gene encodes CDR1 SQVTM and CDR2 ANQGSEA. The CDR3 length is 15 residues. CDR3 loop: CSVEDPWTGVSEQYF. The DNA of the CDR3 is TGCAGCGTTGAAGATCCCTGGACAGGGGTCAGCGAGCAGTACTTC.

This sequence joins TRBV2 and TRBJ2-5; TRBD1 aligns across 7 bases. CDR3 length: 15 residues. Germline V gives CDR1 SNHLY, CDR2 FYNNEI. Losses at the gene ends were 7 bases for V and 1 base for J; bases not matched to a gene: 9. CDR3 sequence reads: CASKSSGTVQETQYF. The CDR3 DNA is TGTGCCAGCAAATCCTCCGGGACAGTCCAAGAGACCCAGTACTTC. The variable domain in full, completed from reference TRBV2 and TRBJ2-5, reads EPEVTQTPSHQVTQMGQEVILRCVPISNHLYFYWYRQILGQKVEFLVSFYNNEISEKSEIFDDQFSVERPDGSNFTLKIRSTKLEDSAMYFCASKSSGTVQETQYFGPGTRLLVL.

Remarks on this clonotype: An end of the junction differs from the germline gene, which may be a read error. J is TRBJ1-2 and V is TRBV5-1; D is uncertain. Germline V CDR1 and CDR2: SGHRS, YFSETQ. The CDR3 runs to 15 residues. CDR3 in DNA: TGCGCCCGCAGCTGGAGCCTCCCGCGAGACTATGGCTACACCTTC. The encoded protein is CARSWSLPRDYGYTF. Complete variable domain (other parts from reference TRBV5-1 and TRBJ1-2): KAGVTQTPRYLIKTRGQQVTLSCSPISGHRSVSWYQQTPGQGLQFLFEYFSETQRNKGNFPGRFSGRQFSNSRSEMNVSTLELGDSALYLCARSWSLPRDYGYTFGSGTRLTVV.

The V call is TRBV20-1, the J call TRBJ1-2; D call uncertain. V was shortened by 3 bases and J by 4 bases, with 15 bases between the two germline ends. The CDR3 is 14 amino acids. CDR1 DFQATT and CDR2 SNEGSKA come from the germline V gene (reference sequence). The CDR3 nucleotides are TGCAGTGCTAGCCTTTGGGAGGCAACCTATGGCTACACCTTC. It is translated as CSASLWEATYGYTF.

This clonotype was found a few times. The rearrangement uses TRBV20-1 and TRBJ2-3; D is unresolved. Germline CDR1 is DFQATT and CDR2 is SNEGSKA (reference sequence). This CDR3 contains 12 residues. The V gene lost 7 bases and the J gene lost 4 bases, with 12 bases spanning the gap. CDR3 sequence reads: CSVDQTSDTQYF. CDR3 DNA: TGCAGTGTGGACCAGACGTCAGATACGCAGTATTTT.

This chain uses TRBV4-1 with TRBJ2-7, with unresolved D. Germline CDR1 MGHRA, CDR2 YSYEKL. The V end was cut by 4 bases, the J end by 0 bases, with 13 bases between. CDR3 size: 15 residues. DNA for the CDR3: TGCGCCAGCAGCCGCTCGGACCAAAGCTCCTACGAGCAGTACTTC. This encodes CASSRSDQSSYEQYF.

The chain uses TRBV20-1 and TRBJ2-3; maybe TRBD1 (6 bases). V lost 0 bases and J 0 bases, leaving 10 bases between the germline ends. Germline V gene data show CDR1 as DFQATT and CDR2 as SNEGSKA (reference sequence). The CDR3 contains 15 residues. CDR3 sequence reads: CSAREVDRSTDTQYF. CDR3 in DNA: TGCAGTGCTAGAGAGGTTGACAGGAGCACAGATACGCAGTATTTT.

V usage is TRBV4-3 and J usage is TRBJ1-2, with D maybe TRBD1 (5 bases). CDR3 length equals 14 residues. The V gene's germline CDR1 is LGHNA and CDR2 YSLEER. The V end was cut by 0 bases, the J end by 8 bases, with 13 bases between. This chain's CDR3 is CASSQELHWGGYTF. CDR3 DNA: TGCGCCAGCAGCCAAGAACTCCATTGGGGGGGCTACACCTTC.

The V gene is TRBV3-1, the J gene TRBJ1-2; D may be TRBD1 (5 bases). CDR1 and CDR2 from the germline V gene are LGHDT and YNNKEL (reference sequence). This CDR3 spans 13 amino acids. V dropped 7 bases and J dropped 4 bases, with 13 bases sitting between them. The CDR3, as DNA: TGTGCCAGCAACCAGGGACGGCTCTATGGCTACACCTTC. Residues: CASNQGRLYGYTF.

This clonotype was detected ten times or more. The chain recombines TRBV7-2 with TRBJ2-5; 8 bases are shared with TRBD2. CDR3 size: 13 residues. Germline CDR1 SGHTA, CDR2 FQGNSA. V dropped 5 bases and J dropped 4; count of bases not matched to a gene: 3. CDR3 in amino acids: CASSVGTRETQYF. CDR3 nucleotides: TGTGCCAGCAGCGTAGGGACTAGAGAGACCCAGTACTTC.

CDR3 residues: CASSSGTPGGDTQYF. The CDR3 DNA is TGTGCCAGCAGCTCTGGGACCCCAGGGGGAGATACGCAGTATTTT. The J gene is TRBJ2-3, the V gene TRBV28; 7 bases match TRBD1. Trimming took 6 bases from V and 5 from J; bases not matched to a gene: 11. Germline assignment: CDR1 MDHEN and CDR2 SYDVKM. The CDR3 is 15 amino acids.

This clonotype was found a few times. The chain uses TRBV27 and TRBJ2-4; 10 nucleotides align to TRBD2. The J call is uncertain, as TRBJ2-7 better fits the DNA end. This CDR3 is 16 amino acids long. The germline gives CDR1 MNHEY, CDR2 SMNVEV (reference sequence). CDR3 region: CASSLSSGGAAYEQYF. The CDR3 nucleotides read TGTGCCAGCAGTTTATCGAGCGGGGGGGCTGCCTACGAGCAGTACTTC.

The chain employs TRBV28 and TRBJ2-7; D unresolved. The CDR3 totals 14 residues. Trimming stripped 4 bases from V and 12 bases from J, with 22 bases between. The germline V gene has CDR1 MDHEN and CDR2 SYDVKM. The CDR3 reads CASSSPRASSPGYF. Here the CDR3 DNA reads TGTGCCAGCAGTTCTCCCCGGGCCTCCTCCCCCGGGTACTTC.

This clonotype showed up just a few times. V is TRBV9 and J is TRBJ2-1; D is possibly TRBD1 (6 bases). V lost 0 bases and J lost 8, with 12 bases in between. This CDR3 has 14 residues. Per germline, CDR1 SGDLS and CDR2 YYNGEE. Written as DNA, the CDR3 is TGTGCCAGCAGCGTAGGTCAGGGGAAAGATGAGCAGTTCTTC. It translates to CASSVGQGKDEQFF.

This chain joins TRBV24-1 and TRBJ1-5, with a tentative D call TRBD1 (6 bases). The CDR3 spans 16 residues. Trimming pared 7 bases from V and 3 bases from J, leaving 18 bases between. CDR1 is KGHDR, CDR2 SFDVKD, per germline. This CDR3 reads CATSAPGHGSNQPQHF. The CDR3 DNA is TGTGCCACCAGCGCTCCGGGACACGGATCCAATCAGCCCCAGCATTTT.

This clonotype has a handful of counts. The chain couples TRBV6-5 to TRBJ2-4, with D tentatively TRBD2 (6 bases). With the DNA end fitting TRBJ2-7 better, the J assignment may be wrong. The CDR3 contains 14 residues. Germline lookup yields CDR1 MNHEY and CDR2 SVGAGI. The CDR3 nucleotides are TGTGCCAGCAGTTACGTAGGACGGGGGTACGAGCAGTACTTC. Amino acid sequence: CASSYVGRGYEQYF.

This clonotype was seen only a few times. V is TRBV12-3 or TRBV12-4 and J is TRBJ2-7; the D is unclear. CDR3 length equals 15 residues. The V end was cut by 5 bases, the J end by 0 bases, with 14 bases between. CDR3 in DNA: TGTGCCAGCAGTACCCGCTCCAGTGCCTCCTACGAGCAGTACTTC. Its protein is CASSTRSSASYEQYF.

This clonotype has only a few counts. The J gene is TRBJ2-3, the V gene TRBV5-1; the D is unclear. This CDR3 is 15 amino acids long. The germline V gene encodes CDR1 SGHRS and CDR2 YFSETQ. V lost 0 bases to trimming and J lost 0 bases, with 8 bases between them. This CDR3 reads CASSLASASTDTQYF. The CDR3 bases are TGCGCCAGCAGCTTGGCCTCAGCTAGCACAGATACGCAGTATTTT.